The clone carrying this T cell receptor (beta chain) was observed a few times. Its antigen is currently unknown. The data were obtained in a study of T cell repertoires in cytomegalovirus infection. In germline, CDR1 is SEHNR, CDR2 FQNEAQ (reference sequence). The CDR3 covers 15 residues. V lost 4 bases to trimming and J lost 4 bases; unmatched junction nucleotides: 3. In TCRdb, the reads were re-called with MiXCR into one record per CDR3 protein. The data contain approximately 730,000 distinct CDR3 sequences, 33% of them singletons. Sequencing used cultured PBMCs, obtained from culture after CMV antigen stimulation. The V gene is TRBV7-9, the J gene TRBJ2-7; 14 bases align to TRBD2. This TCR derives from a human donor in good health (CMV status not recorded). Some clones in this sample may be carry-over from other donors' samples. CDR3 region: CASSSGLAGVYEQYF. The DNA for the CDR3 is TGTGCCAGCAGCTCGGGACTAGCGGGAGTTTACGAGCAGTACTTC.